Below are 28 T cell receptor beta chains sequenced from a single sample in a study of cytomegalovirus exposure and HLA in healthy donors. Amplification used 60 Vbeta primers and 13 Jbeta primers. The table came from immunoSEQ multiplex PCR; TCRdb's copy has only in-frame clones and leaves some out. In total, the table holds roughly 120,000 clones. Sequences were obtained from PBMCs. These receptors all stem from a young man in good health and CMV-seronegative.

Turning to this clone: The junction departs from the called germline gene at one end, perhaps through a read error. This chain links TRBV7-9 with TRBJ1-4; D may be TRBD1 (6 bases). Germline-derived CDR1 and CDR2 are SEHNR and FQNEAQ (reference sequence). CDR3 size: 14 residues. CDR3 protein: CGSTTGGGAEKLFF. DNA of the CDR3: TGTGGCAGCACTACAGGTGGGGGGGCGGAAAAACTGTTTTTT.

The rearrangement uses TRBV2 and TRBJ1-2; D not resolved. V was clipped by 7 bases and J by 8 bases, with 8 bases between them. The CDR3 contains 10 residues. Germline assignment: CDR1 SNHLY and CDR2 FYNNEI. CDR3 in DNA: TGTGCCAGCACTACGGGGGGCTACACCTTC. It yields the protein CASTTGGYTF. Looking up the rest from reference TRBV2 and TRBJ1-2 gives the full variable domain: EPEVTQTPSHQVTQMGQEVILRCVPISNHLYFYWYRQILGQKVEFLVSFYNNEISEKSEIFDDQFSVERPDGSNFTLKIRSTKLEDSAMYFCASTTGGYTFGSGTRLTVV.

The V and J genes are TRBV7-3 and TRBJ2-7; the D is unclear. The CDR3 length is 13 residues. Trimming left V 5 bases short and J 6 bases short, with 14 bases between. Germline CDR1 and CDR2: SGHTA and FQGTGA. The CDR3: CASSEQTTGEQYF. Written as DNA, the CDR3 is TGTGCCAGCAGCGAACAGACCACTGGCGAGCAGTACTTC.

The chain recombines TRBV5-6 with TRBJ2-1, with D hard to call. The CDR3 covers 13 residues. Germline-derived CDR1 and CDR2 are SGHDT and YYEEEE. V lost 0 bases and J lost 9, with 10 bases in between. The DNA of the CDR3 is TGTGCCAGCAGCTTGGGAGTTCCCGCTGAGCAGTTCTTC. Its protein product is CASSLGVPAEQFF. The full variable domain, with the rest looked up from reference TRBV5-6 and TRBJ2-1, is DAGVTQSPTHLIKTRGQQVTLRCSPKSGHDTVSWYQQALGQGPQFIFQYYEEEERQRGNFPDRFSGHQFPNYSSELNVNALLLGDSALYLCASSLGVPAEQFFGPGTRLTVL.

The V and J genes are TRBV19 and TRBJ2-7, with TRBD2 matching over 10 bases. Looked up from germline, CDR1 is LNHDA and CDR2 is SQIVND (reference sequence). CDR3 size: 16 residues. V lost 4 bases to trimming and J lost 3 bases; unmatched junction nucleotides: 9. CDR3 region: CASSTYSGGPNYEQYF. The CDR3 bases are TGTGCCAGTAGTACCTATAGCGGGGGGCCCAACTACGAGCAGTACTTC.

This chain connects TRBV5-1 to TRBJ2-7, with 8 bases matching TRBD1. J lost 2 bases, V lost 1 base, and 5 bases had no gene match. Germline-derived CDR1 and CDR2 are SGHRS and YFSETQ. This CDR3 is built from 15 residues. The CDR3 sequence is CASSLRGTGTYEQYF. DNA of the CDR3: TGCGCCAGCAGCTTGCGGGGGACAGGTACCTACGAGCAGTACTTC.

This sequence joins TRBV5-6 and TRBJ1-1; the match to TRBD1 covers 8 bases. The germline V gene encodes CDR1 SGHDT and CDR2 YYEEEE. The CDR3 sequence is 14 residues long. With 3 bases clipped from V and 5 bases from J, the junction kept 6 bases outside the gene matches. CDR3: CASSSTGVGTEAFF. The CDR3 DNA is TGTGCCAGCAGCTCGACAGGGGTAGGGACTGAAGCTTTCTTT.

This chain links TRBV4-2 with TRBJ2-7; perhaps TRBD2 as D (5 bases). The CDR3 has 16 amino acids. The V gene lost 1 base and the J gene lost 1 base, with 14 bases spanning the gap. Germline CDR1 LGHNA, CDR2 YNFKEQ. Here the CDR3 reads CASSQVEGWSSYEQYF. In nucleotides, the CDR3 is TGTGCCAGCAGCCAAGTCGAGGGATGGAGTTCCTACGAGCAGTACTTC.

The rearrangement joins TRBV6-5 to TRBJ2-7; 7 nucleotides agree with TRBD1. The length of the CDR3 is 15 residues. Trimming cost V 0 bases and J 2 bases; bases outside gene matches: 4. Germline loops: CDR1 MNHEY, CDR2 SVGAGI. The CDR3 coding sequence is TGTGCCAGCAGTTACTCGGGACAGACCACCTACGAGCAGTACTTC. Its protein is CASSYSGQTTYEQYF.

J is TRBJ1-1 and V is TRBV7-9, with D maybe TRBD1 (6 bases). Germline-derived CDR1 and CDR2 are SEHNR and FQNEAQ (reference sequence). The V end lost 1 base, the J end lost 11 bases, and 14 bases lay between the germline ends. CDR3 length equals 13 residues. CDR3 DNA: TGTGCCAGCAGCTTAGACAGGGTGGGTCGGGCTTTCTTT. It codes for CASSLDRVGRAFF.

The chain couples TRBV10-1 to TRBJ1-5, with TRBD1 identical over 10 bases. The CDR3 is made up of 13 amino acids. Germline lookup yields CDR1 WNHNN and CDR2 SYGVQD (reference sequence). Trimming cost V 8 bases and J 7 bases; bases outside gene matches: 5. The CDR3 nucleotides read TGCGCCAGCGATGGACAGGGGGGGCAGCCCCAGCATTTT. Translation: CASDGQGGQPQHF.

V is TRBV10-3 and J is TRBJ1-5; no clear D gene. This CDR3 has 15 amino acids. Trimming shortened V by 3 bases and J by 2 bases, and 11 bases separated the two germline ends. Germline V gene lookup returns CDR1 ENHRY and CDR2 SYGVKD. DNA of the CDR3: TGTGCCATCAGTGATCGGGGTCCGGGCAATCAGCCCCAGCATTTT. It codes for CAISDRGPGNQPQHF.

The chain links TRBV5-1 to TRBJ2-3; D is uncertain. Germline V gives CDR1 SGHRS, CDR2 YFSETQ. The CDR3 is made up of 14 amino acids. Trimming removed 4 bases at V and 0 bases at J, with 9 bases between. The CDR3: CASSSPESTDTQYF. The CDR3 DNA is TGCGCCAGCAGCAGCCCCGAGAGCACAGATACGCAGTATTTT.

The chain couples TRBV6-6 to TRBJ1-2, with 7 bases identical to TRBD1. V lost 0 bases to trimming and J lost 7 bases; unmatched junction nucleotides: 5. Germline CDR1 MNHNY, CDR2 SVGAGI (reference sequence). The CDR3 covers 14 residues. CDR3 amino acids: CASSYSQGEGGYTF. DNA of the CDR3: TGTGCCAGCAGTTACTCCCAGGGGGAAGGTGGCTACACCTTC.

The chain uses TRBV15 and TRBJ2-2; 8 bases agree with TRBD2. The CDR3 totals 13 residues. J was trimmed by 7 bases and V by 3 bases; bases with no gene match: 1. Looked up from germline, CDR1 is LNHNV and CDR2 is YYDKDF (reference sequence). CDR3 sequence (DNA): TGTGCCACCAGCAGTCGGGGGGGCGGGGAGCTGTTTTTT. As protein: CATSSRGGGELFF.

This chain connects TRBV5-6 to TRBJ2-5; 10 bases are shared with TRBD2. V gave up 4 bases and J gave up 0 bases; unmatched junction bases: 15. Germline assignment: CDR1 SGHDT and CDR2 YYEEEE. The CDR3 runs 19 residues. CDR3 residues: CASSPPGRSGGAYQETQYF. The DNA of the CDR3 is TGTGCCAGCAGCCCGCCGGGGAGGAGCGGGGGGGCTTACCAAGAGACCCAGTACTTC. Drawing the rest from reference TRBV5-6 and TRBJ2-5, the complete variable domain is DAGVTQSPTHLIKTRGQQVTLRCSPKSGHDTVSWYQQALGQGPQFIFQYYEEEERQRGNFPDRFSGHQFPNYSSELNVNALLLGDSALYLCASSPPGRSGGAYQETQYFGPGTRLLVL.

This chain uses TRBV30 with TRBJ2-3, with D possibly TRBD2 on 5 matching bases. The germline gives CDR1 GTSNPN, CDR2 SVGIG (reference sequence). This CDR3 spans 12 amino acids. Between the trimmed V and J ends, which lost 3 bases and 6 bases, there was a span of 10 bases. CDR3 residues: CAWRLAADTQYF. DNA of the CDR3: TGTGCCTGGAGGCTAGCAGCGGATACGCAGTATTTT.

The chain carries TRBV6-1 and TRBJ2-6, with D possibly being TRBD1 (5 bases). Trimming pared 7 bases from V and 1 base from J, leaving 8 bases between. This CDR3 region has 14 residues. CDR1 and CDR2 (germline): MNHNS, SASEGT. CDR3 in amino acids: CASTTGSGANVLTF. As DNA, the CDR3 is TGTGCCAGCACCACAGGTTCTGGGGCCAACGTCCTGACTTTC.

The genes are TRBV19 and TRBJ1-1, with D tentatively TRBD1 (5 bases). Germline V gene data show CDR1 as LNHDA and CDR2 as SQIVND (reference sequence). The V and J ends lost 7 bases and 8 bases respectively, with 20 bases between them. The CDR3 sequence is 14 residues long. The DNA for the CDR3 is TGTGCCAGTACCCACCCCGGCGACAGACGCGAAGCTTTCTTT. This sequence encodes CASTHPGDRREAFF.

This chain links TRBV6-6 with TRBJ2-2, with D possibly matching TRBD2 (5 bases). Germline lookup yields CDR1 MNHNY and CDR2 SVGAGI (reference sequence). Trimming removed 0 bases at V and 5 bases at J, with 10 bases between. The CDR3 runs 15 residues. The CDR3 region has the DNA TGTGCCAGCAGTTACTCGTTTCCGGGGACCGGGGAGCTGTTTTTT. Its translation is CASSYSFPGTGELFF.

V usage is TRBV7-9 and J usage is TRBJ1-2; D remains unclear. Trimming removed 3 bases at V and 8 bases at J, with 10 bases between. Germline CDR1 is SEHNR and CDR2 is FQNEAQ (reference sequence). The CDR3 is made up of 12 amino acids. CDR3 bases: TGTGCCAGCAGCTTCGGAGAATTGGGCTACACCTTC. Translating gives CASSFGELGYTF.

The rearrangement uses TRBV5-1 and TRBJ2-7; D unresolved. The CDR3 runs 15 residues. Germline loops: CDR1 SGHRS, CDR2 YFSETQ. Trimming cost V 0 bases and J 0 bases, with 10 bases left between them. CDR3 coding DNA: TGCGCCAGCAGCTTGGGACTCCTGAACTCCTACGAGCAGTACTTC. As protein: CASSLGLLNSYEQYF. The variable domain in full, with the rest retrieved from reference TRBV5-1 and TRBJ2-7, is KAGVTQTPRYLIKTRGQQVTLSCSPISGHRSVSWYQQTPGQGLQFLFEYFSETQRNKGNFPGRFSGRQFSNSRSEMNVSTLELGDSALYLCASSLGLLNSYEQYFGPGTRLTVT.

This chain links TRBV30 with TRBJ2-2; unclear D gene. V shed 0 bases and J shed 0 bases, with 11 bases lying between them. Germline values: CDR1 GTSNPN, CDR2 SVGIG (reference sequence). The CDR3 sequence is 16 residues long. The CDR3 bases are TGTGCCTGGAGTGTACAGATGCTTACGAACACCGGGGAGCTGTTTTTT. This translates into CAWSVQMLTNTGELFF.

The chain employs TRBV27 and TRBJ2-7; TRBD1 aligns across 7 bases. The CDR3 loop spans 16 amino acids. Germline loops: CDR1 MNHEY, CDR2 SMNVEV (reference sequence). With 5 bases clipped from V and 5 bases from J, the junction kept 15 bases outside the gene matches. CDR3 in DNA: TGTGCCAGCAGTAACAGACTACAGGGGATTTCCAACGAGCAGTACTTC. Translation: CASSNRLQGISNEQYF.

The chain couples TRBV7-8 to TRBJ1-2; D gene unclear. The CDR3 has 17 residues. Germline V gives CDR1 SGHVS, CDR2 FQNEAQ. The V and J ends lost 2 bases and 2 bases respectively, with 18 bases between them. CDR3: CASSLLSIATGNYGYTF. In DNA, the CDR3 is TGTGCCAGCAGCTTATTGTCGATAGCTACCGGCAACTATGGCTACACCTTC.

The rearrangement uses TRBV5-1 and TRBJ2-7, with D perhaps matching TRBD1 (6 bases). From germline, CDR1 is SGHRS and CDR2 YFSETQ. This CDR3 has 15 amino acids. The germline V and J ends were trimmed by 0 bases and 2 bases, with 12 bases remaining between them. As DNA, the CDR3 is TGCGCCAGCAGCTTGGGAGGGGGTTGGACCTACGAGCAGTACTTC. As protein: CASSLGGGWTYEQYF.

The V and J genes are TRBV7-9 and TRBJ1-5; 10 nucleotides agree with TRBD1. This CDR3 comprises 15 residues. Germline CDR1 reads SEHNR; CDR2 reads FQNEAQ (reference sequence). J lost 6 bases, V lost 4 bases, and 6 bases had no gene match. DNA for the CDR3: TGTGCCAGCAGCTCCGACAGGGGGCAAGGTCAGCCCCAGCATTTT. It specifies CASSSDRGQGQPQHF.

The chain combines TRBV7-9 with TRBJ2-3, with D possibly matching TRBD2 (6 bases). The CDR3 length is 14 residues. Deletions cut 8 bases from V and 0 bases from J, with 12 bases between. Looked up from germline, CDR1 is SEHNR and CDR2 is FQNEAQ (reference sequence). CDR3: CASLRAGSTDTQYF. CDR3 DNA sequence: TGTGCCAGCCTGAGGGCGGGGAGCACAGATACGCAGTATTTT.